Sequencing of this T cell receptor (beta chain) was carried out in a study of cytomegalovirus exposure and HLA in healthy donors. Each donor's status was that of a healthy bone marrow donor. A multiplex PCR was run with 60 Vbeta primers and 13 Jbeta primers. Measured with immunoSEQ multiplex PCR; TCRdb has only the in-frame clones, and not every one. The sample contains under 200,000 clones, about 80% of which appear only once. This CDR3 is 15 amino acids long. CDR1 is SGHAT, CDR2 FQNNGV, per germline. The junction had 4 bases not matched to a gene; V was cut back by 1 base and J by 7 bases. Regarding the study as a whole: HLA allele associations emerged for around 15,000 TCR beta sequences in a later analysis, at 0.05 false discovery rate. A later analysis showed HLA-associated TCR beta chains outstripping equally common others in clonal expansion.

Regarding this clone: Its target is not known.

V usage is TRBV11-2 and J usage is TRBJ1-4; TRBD1 agrees at 9 bases. This clonotype was obtained from a man aged 55 to 70 in good health and CMV-seronegative. The sample was PBMCs. In DNA form, the CDR3 reads TGTGCCAGCAGCTTAGTGACAGGGGGGGGTGAAAAACTGTTTTTT. Amino acids: CASSLVTGGGEKLFF.